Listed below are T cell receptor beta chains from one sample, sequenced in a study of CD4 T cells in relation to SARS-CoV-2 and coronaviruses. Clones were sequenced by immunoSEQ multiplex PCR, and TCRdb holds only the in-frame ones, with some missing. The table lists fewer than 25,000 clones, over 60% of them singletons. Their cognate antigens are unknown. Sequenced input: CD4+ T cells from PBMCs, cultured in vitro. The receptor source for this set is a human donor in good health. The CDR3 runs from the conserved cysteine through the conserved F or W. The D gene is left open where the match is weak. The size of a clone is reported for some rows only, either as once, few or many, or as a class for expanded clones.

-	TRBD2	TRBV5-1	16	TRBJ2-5	TGCGCCAGCAGCAAAGGGACTAGCGGGGGCCAAGAGACCCAGTACTTC	CASSKGTSGGQETQYF
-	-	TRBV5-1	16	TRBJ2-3	TGCGCCAGCAGCCTACAGGGTGCCCCGAGCACAGATACGCAGTATTTT	CASSLQGAPSTDTQYF
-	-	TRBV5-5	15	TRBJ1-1	TGTGCCAGCAGCTTGGCCACGGGTCTGAACACTGAAGCTTTCTTT	CASSLATGLNTEAFF
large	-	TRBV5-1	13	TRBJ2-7	TGCGCCAGCAGCTTCGGGGAAAACTACGAGCAGTACTTC	CASSFGENYEQYF
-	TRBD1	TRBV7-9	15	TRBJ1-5	TGTGCCAGCAGCGAGCAGGGGGGTGGCAATCAGCCCCAGCATTTT	CASSEQGGGNQPQHF
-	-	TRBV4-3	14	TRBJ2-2	TGCGCCAGCAGCCAATTAGGGGGTCCCGGGGAGCTGTTTTTT	CASSQLGGPGELFF
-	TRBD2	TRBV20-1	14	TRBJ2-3	TGCAGTGCTAGTAGCGGGGGGGCCGGAGATACGCAGTATTTT	CSASSGGAGDTQYF
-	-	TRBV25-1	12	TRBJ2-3	TGTGCCAGCAGTGGCCTACAGGGTACGCAGTATTTT	CASSGLQGTQYF
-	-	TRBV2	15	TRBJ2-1	TGTGCCAGCAGTGTCGAGGCAGGGAACTACAATGAGCAGTTCTTC	CASSVEAGNYNEQFF
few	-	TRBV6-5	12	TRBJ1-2	TGTGCCAGCAGTTACGACAACTATGGCTACACCTTC	CASSYDNYGYTF
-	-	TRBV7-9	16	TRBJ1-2	TGTGCCAGCACCTATCGTCCCCGGACAGAGGACTATGGCTACACCTTC	CASTYRPRTEDYGYTF
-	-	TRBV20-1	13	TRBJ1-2	TGCAGTGCTAGTAAGTCCGGGACGGCAGGCTACACCTTC	CSASKSGTAGYTF
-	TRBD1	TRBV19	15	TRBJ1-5	TGTGCCAGTAGTTTGGCAGGGGGTCTTAAGCAGCCCCAGCATTTT	CASSLAGGLKQPQHF
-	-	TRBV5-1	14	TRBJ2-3	TGCGCCAGCAGCTTGGCACAGTCCGCAGATACGCAGTATTTT	CASSLAQSADTQYF
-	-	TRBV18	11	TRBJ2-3	TGTGCCAGCTCACCGTGGGATACGCAGTATTTT	CASSPWDTQYF
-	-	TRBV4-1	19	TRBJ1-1	TGCGCCAGCAGGGGGAACCCGGTGAAAAAGTGGTCGGGGGATACTGAAGCTTTCTTT	CASRGNPVKKWSGDTEAFF
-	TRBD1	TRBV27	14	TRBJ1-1	TGTGCCAGCAGTCCCCGGACAGGGCCCGCTTCCACGTTCTTT	CASSPRTGPASTFF
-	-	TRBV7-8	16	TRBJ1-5	TGTGCCAGCATCCCCCCGAGAGGGTATAGCAATCAGCCCCAGCATTTT	CASIPPRGYSNQPQHF
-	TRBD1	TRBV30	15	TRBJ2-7	TGTGCCTGGAGTGCGATTGGGACAGGGAGCTACGAGCAGTACTTC	CAWSAIGTGSYEQYF
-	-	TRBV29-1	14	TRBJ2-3	TGCAGCGTTGCGAAGGCAACTAGCACAGATACGCAGTATTTT	CSVAKATSTDTQYF
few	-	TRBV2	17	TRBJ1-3	TGTGCCAGCAGTGTCGAGACAGGTCACTATCCGACGGGCGCCATATATTTT	CASSVETGHYPTGAIYF
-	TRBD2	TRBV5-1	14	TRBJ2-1	TGCGCCAGCAGCGACGAAAGAGCGGGGAATGAGCAGTTCTTC	CASSDERAGNEQFF
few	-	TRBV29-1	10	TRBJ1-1	TGCAGCGTGGCGAACACTGAAGCTTTCTTT	CSVANTEAFF
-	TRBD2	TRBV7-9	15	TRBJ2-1	TGTGCCAGCAGCTTAGGAGCGGGAGGGTCCAATGAGCAGTTCTTC	CASSLGAGGSNEQFF
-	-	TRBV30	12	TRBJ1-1	TGTGCCTGGAGCAAGAGACAGGTTGAAGCTTTCTTT	CAWSKRQVEAFF
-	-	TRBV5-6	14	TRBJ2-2	TGTGCCAGCAGCTTATTGGGATACACCGGGGAGCTGTTTTTT	CASSLLGYTGELFF
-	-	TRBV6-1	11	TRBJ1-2	TGTGCCAGCAGTGACAGTTATGGCTACACCTTC	CASSDSYGYTF
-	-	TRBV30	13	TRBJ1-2	TGTGCCTGGAGAGGGTCTTCAGCTCCTGGCTACACCTTC	CAWRGSSAPGYTF
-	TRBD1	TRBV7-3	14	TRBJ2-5	TGTGCCAGCAGCTCAGGACGACAGGGAGAGACCCAGTACTTC	CASSSGRQGETQYF
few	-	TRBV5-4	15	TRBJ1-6	TGTGCCAGCAGCTTGGATAGGGGCGGTAATTCACCCCTCCACTTT	CASSLDRGGNSPLHF
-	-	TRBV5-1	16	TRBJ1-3	TGCGCCAGCACCCGGTGGGGCAGGGACTCTGGAAACACCATATATTTT	CASTRWGRDSGNTIYF
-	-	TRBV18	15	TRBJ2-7	TGTGCCAGCTCACCAAACTCGAGGGAAGATGGCGAGCAGTACTTC	CASSPNSREDGEQYF
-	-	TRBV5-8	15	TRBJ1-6	TGTGCCAGCAGCTTGGAGAGGGGTAATAATTCACCCCTCCACTTT	CASSLERGNNSPLHF
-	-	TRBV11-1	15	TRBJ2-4	TGTGCCAGCAGCTTAGGGGACCATACCAAAAACATTCAGTACTTC	CASSLGDHTKNIQYF
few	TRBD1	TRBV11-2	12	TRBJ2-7	TGTGCCAGCAGCTTGACAGGGAACGAGCAGTACTTC	CASSLTGNEQYF
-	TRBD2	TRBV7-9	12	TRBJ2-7	TGTGCCAGCGGCGGGAGGGCCTACGAGCAGTACTTC	CASGGRAYEQYF
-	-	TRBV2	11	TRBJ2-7	TGTGCCAGTCAGAGCTCCTACGAGCAGTACTTC	CASQSSYEQYF
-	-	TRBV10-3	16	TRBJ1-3	TGTGCCATCAGTACCGGCCAACCGGAGGGTGGAAACACCATATATTTT	CAISTGQPEGGNTIYF
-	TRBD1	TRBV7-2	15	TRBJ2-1	TGTGCCAGCAGCACAGGGACAGGTCTTTACAATGAGCAGTTCTTC	CASSTGTGLYNEQFF
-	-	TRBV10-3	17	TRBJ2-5	TGTGCCATCAGTGAGCCCCTGAGTGGCAGGGTAGGAGAGACCCAGTACTTC	CAISEPLSGRVGETQYF
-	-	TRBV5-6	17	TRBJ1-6	TGTGCCAGCAGCTTGGCGTTTGGACAGAAGGGGAATTCACCCCTCCACTTT	CASSLAFGQKGNSPLHF
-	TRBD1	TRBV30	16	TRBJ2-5	TGTGCCTGGAGTGTACCAACGACAGGGCGGTCGGAGACCCAGTACTTC	CAWSVPTTGRSETQYF
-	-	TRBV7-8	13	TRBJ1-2	TGTGCCAGCAGCGAAGTTGGGGGATTGGGGGACACCTTC	CASSEVGGLGDTF
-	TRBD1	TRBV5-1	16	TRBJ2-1	TGCGCCAGCAGCATCGGGACAGACTTCACTTACAATGAGCAGTTCTTC	CASSIGTDFTYNEQFF
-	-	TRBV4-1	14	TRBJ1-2	TGCGCCAGCAGCCTCCTGAGGGGGGTGACTGGCTACACCTTC	CASSLLRGVTGYTF